The next 30 T cell receptor beta chains were all read from a single sample in a study of blood T cell repertoires in COVID-19. Only in-frame clones appear in the TCRdb table, and some are missing; sequencing was by immunoSEQ multiplex PCR. The table records about 45,000 clones, 82% of them present only once. The sequencing input was peripheral blood. The receptors derive from a human donor in a cohort sampled during active COVID-19.

The gene calls are TRBV28 and TRBJ1-5; 9 bases align to TRBD1. The J segment lost 3 bases and the V segment lost 6 bases, leaving 9 bases of the junction unmatched. This CDR3 is built from 16 residues. CDR1 MDHEN and CDR2 SYDVKM come from the germline V gene. CDR3 amino acids: CASRDSDRGDNQPQHF. The CDR3 coding sequence is TGTGCCAGCAGGGACTCGGACAGGGGAGACAATCAGCCCCAGCATTTT.

This clone was recorded a few times. The rearrangement joins TRBV18 to TRBJ2-7; 11 nucleotides align to TRBD2. The J segment lost 4 bases and the V segment lost 4 bases, leaving 9 bases of the junction unmatched. Germline CDR1 and CDR2: KGHSH and LQKENI. The CDR3 runs 16 residues. CDR3 in DNA: TGTGCCAGCTCACGCCTTAGCGGGAGGGCCGGGTACGAGCAGTACTTC. Protein: CASSRLSGRAGYEQYF. The full variable domain, completed using reference TRBV18 and TRBJ2-7, is NAGVMQNPRHLVRRRGQEARLRCSPMKGHSHVYWYRQLPEEGLKFMVYLQKENIIDESGMPKERFSAEFPKEGPSILRIQQVVRGDSAAYFCASSRLSGRAGYEQYFGPGTRLTVT.

The chain carries TRBV7-8 and TRBJ1-1, with TRBD1 matching 9 bases. Germline assignment: CDR1 SGHVS and CDR2 FQNEAQ. J lost 6 bases, V lost 8 bases, and 10 bases had no gene match. This CDR3 spans 14 amino acids. The CDR3 spells CASLLRDRVAEAFF. The CDR3 bases are TGTGCCAGCTTGCTTCGGGACAGGGTGGCTGAAGCTTTCTTT.

The rearrangement joins TRBV7-2 to TRBJ1-1; the D gene is possibly TRBD1 (5 bases). Germline CDR1 and CDR2: SGHTA and FQGNSA. V lost 2 bases and J lost 7, with 11 bases in between. The CDR3 is 13 residues long. The CDR3 here is CASSLRLGGEAFF. DNA of the CDR3: TGTGCCAGCAGCTTACGCTTGGGGGGTGAAGCTTTCTTT.

The J gene is TRBJ2-2, the V gene TRBV28; TRBD2 agrees at 10 bases. CDR1 is MDHEN and CDR2 is SYDVKM in the germline V gene. The CDR3 loop spans 15 amino acids. J lost 4 bases, V lost 5 bases, and 4 bases had no gene match. The chain's CDR3 is CASSTSGTGTGELFF. CDR3 DNA: TGTGCCAGCAGTACTAGCGGGACGGGCACCGGGGAGCTGTTTTTT.

The chain is built from TRBV14 and TRBJ2-2, with D unresolved. From germline, CDR1 is SGHDN and CDR2 FVKESK. The CDR3 has 13 residues. Trimming cost V 5 bases and J 5 bases, with 9 bases left between them. The CDR3, as DNA: TGTGCCAGCAGCGAGCAAGTAACCGGGGAGCTGTTTTTT. Protein: CASSEQVTGELFF.

The gene calls are TRBV7-3 and TRBJ2-3; the D is unclear. Germline lookup yields CDR1 SGHTA and CDR2 FQGTGA. V dropped 0 bases and J dropped 4 bases, with 8 bases sitting between them. CDR3 length: 14 residues. CDR3 DNA sequence: TGTGCCAGCAGCTTAACGGCGGCCCCAGATACGCAGTATTTT. Encoded protein: CASSLTAAPDTQYF.

This sequence joins TRBV7-3 and TRBJ1-2; 7 bases agree with TRBD1. This CDR3 has 13 residues. Germline-derived CDR1 and CDR2 are SGHTA and FQGTGA. V was pared by 6 bases and J by 5 bases, with 6 bases of the junction left unmatched. This CDR3 reads CASRPTGVYGYTF. The DNA of the CDR3 is TGTGCCAGCAGACCCACAGGGGTATATGGCTACACCTTC. Variable domain in full (rest from reference TRBV7-3 and TRBJ1-2): GAGVSQTPSNKVTEKGKYVELRCDPISGHTALYWYRQSLGQGPEFLIYFQGTGAADDSGLPNDRFFAVRPEGSVSTLKIQRTERGDSAVYLCASRPTGVYGYTFGSGTRLTVV.

The chain links TRBV20-1 to TRBJ2-2; TRBD2 aligns across 13 bases. J was trimmed by 5 bases and V by 3 bases; bases with no gene match: 9. Per germline, CDR1 DFQATT and CDR2 SNEGSKA (reference sequence). There are 17 residues in the CDR3. In DNA form, the CDR3 reads TGCAGTGCTAGTTCCGGGACTAGCGGGACCCTAACCGGGGAGCTGTTTTTT. This gives the protein CSASSGTSGTLTGELFF.

This clone appeared once. The chain has TRBV24-1 and TRBJ2-7, with a tentative D call TRBD1 (6 bases). V was shortened by 4 bases and J by 1 base, with 13 bases between the two germline ends. Germline CDR1 reads KGHDR; CDR2 reads SFDVKD. The CDR3 runs to 15 residues. CDR3 sequence reads: CATSETGTPSYEQYF. CDR3 coding DNA: TGTGCCACCAGTGAAACCGGGACACCTTCCTACGAGCAGTACTTC.

CDR3 nucleotide sequence: TGTGCCAGCGCCGGCACTGAAGCTTTCTTT. This gives the protein CASAGTEAFF. The rearrangement joins TRBV25-1 to TRBJ1-1; D is unclear. V lost 8 bases and J lost 4, with 5 bases in between. CDR3 size: 10 residues. Looked up from germline, CDR1 is MGHDK and CDR2 is SYGVNS.

The J gene is TRBJ2-7, the V gene TRBV27; D unresolved. CDR3 length equals 17 residues. Germline loops: CDR1 MNHEY, CDR2 SMNVEV (reference sequence). Trimming left V 0 bases short and J 2 bases short, with 17 bases between. Here the CDR3 reads CASSLSVARERAYEQYF. DNA for the CDR3: TGTGCCAGCAGTTTATCGGTGGCTAGAGAACGAGCCTACGAGCAGTACTTC.

The V gene is TRBV5-4, the J gene TRBJ1-5, with a possible D match to TRBD1 (6 bases). The CDR3 loop spans 15 amino acids. Germline V gene data show CDR1 as SGHNT and CDR2 as YYREEE (reference sequence). V was trimmed by 0 bases and J by 3 bases, leaving 10 bases between them. CDR3 nucleotide sequence: TGTGCCAGCAGCTTGGGCGGACAGTCCAATCAGCCCCAGCATTTT. This gives the protein CASSLGGQSNQPQHF.

The V gene is TRBV18, the J gene TRBJ1-5; 7 bases align to TRBD1. The CDR3 totals 13 residues. J lost 6 bases, V lost 6 bases, and 5 bases had no gene match. The germline gives CDR1 KGHSH, CDR2 LQKENI. This chain's CDR3 is CASSPDRSQPQHF. In DNA form, the CDR3 reads TGTGCCAGCTCGCCGGACAGGAGTCAGCCCCAGCATTTT. The variable domain in full, with the rest retrieved from reference TRBV18 and TRBJ1-5, is NAGVMQNPRHLVRRRGQEARLRCSPMKGHSHVYWYRQLPEEGLKFMVYLQKENIIDESGMPKERFSAEFPKEGPSILRIQQVVRGDSAAYFCASSPDRSQPQHFGDGTRLSIL.

V gene TRBV19 combines with J gene TRBJ1-2; the D is unclear. The CDR3 has 12 residues. Germline CDR1 reads LNHDA; CDR2 reads SQIVND (reference sequence). V gave up 5 bases and J gave up 6 bases, with 10 bases separating them. Written as DNA, the CDR3 is TGTGCCAGTAGTCGGGGATATGATGGCTACACCTTC. Protein: CASSRGYDGYTF.

This chain links TRBV6-5 with TRBJ1-2, with TRBD1 matching 8 bases. V shed 0 bases, J shed 9 bases, and the junction held 6 bases outside the gene matches. CDR1 is MNHEY, CDR2 SVGAGI, per germline. This CDR3 spans 14 amino acids. CDR3 coding DNA: TGTGCCAGCAGTTACTCGGGGACAGGCGGCAGCTACACCTTC. The encoded protein is CASSYSGTGGSYTF.

The rearrangement joins TRBV6-7 to TRBJ2-7; 7 bases are shared with TRBD1. TRBV6-7 is treated as an ORF (open reading frame) with a function not yet certain. Germline trimming cut 6 bases from V and 2 bases from J; bases unmatched to any gene: 4. The CDR3 is 13 residues long. The CDR3 DNA is TGTGCCAGCAGGGACAGGAGAACCTACGAGCAGTACTTC. Protein sequence: CASRDRRTYEQYF.

The gene calls are TRBV28 and TRBJ2-7, with D possibly TRBD1 on 6 matching bases. The CDR3 contains 14 residues. Trimming stripped 1 base from V and 5 bases from J, with 12 bases between. Looked up from germline, CDR1 is MDHEN and CDR2 is SYDVKM. Here the CDR3 reads CASSLSDRLHEQYF. The CDR3 coding sequence is TGTGCCAGCAGTTTATCCGACAGGCTACACGAGCAGTACTTC.

The J gene is TRBJ2-7, the V gene TRBV11-2, with 10 bases aligning to TRBD2. With 5 bases clipped from V and 2 bases from J, the junction kept 3 bases outside the gene matches. CDR3 length: 14 amino acids. From germline, CDR1 is SGHAT and CDR2 FQNNGV. As DNA, the CDR3 is TGTGCCAGCAGCACAGGACTAGCGGCCTACGAGCAGTACTTC. Translating it yields CASSTGLAAYEQYF.

V and J are TRBV15 and TRBJ2-5; 14 positions match TRBD2. Per the germline V gene, CDR1 is LNHNV and CDR2 is YYDKDF (reference sequence). Unmatched junction bases numbered 7, after V lost 2 bases and J lost 5 bases. The length of the CDR3 is 17 residues. The CDR3 spells CATSRPGLAGGRETQYF. The DNA for the CDR3 is TGTGCCACCAGCAGACCTGGACTAGCGGGAGGTCGGGAGACCCAGTACTTC.

This clone has only a few counts. The V and J genes are TRBV19 and TRBJ2-7; TRBD2 agrees at 12 bases. Germline CDR1 reads LNHDA; CDR2 reads SQIVND (reference sequence). With V trimmed by 9 bases and J by 7 bases, 7 bases remained unmatched. The CDR3 runs 13 residues. CDR3 residues: CASRGTSGWEQYF. The CDR3 DNA reads TGTGCCAGCAGAGGGACTAGCGGGTGGGAGCAGTACTTC.

The rearrangement uses TRBV6-5 and TRBJ2-7; TRBD2 matches 7 bases. The CDR3 loop spans 16 amino acids. The V gene end was trimmed by 2 bases and the J gene end by 2 bases; junction bases not matched to a gene: 9. CDR1 and CDR2 (germline): MNHEY, SVGAGI. The CDR3 DNA follows: TGTGCCAGCAGTTACGCGGGAGCGGGTGGGACCTACGAGCAGTACTTC. This gives the protein CASSYAGAGGTYEQYF.

V is TRBV28 and J is TRBJ1-3; maybe TRBD1 (5 bases). There are 17 residues in the CDR3. Germline CDR1 and CDR2: MDHEN and SYDVKM. V was trimmed by 6 bases and J by 1 base, leaving 19 bases between them. CDR3 DNA: TGTGCCAGCAGGGGCAATTGGGCGGGGGGATCTGGAAACACCATATATTTT. Its translation: CASRGNWAGGSGNTIYF. The variable domain in full, completed from reference TRBV28 and TRBJ1-3, reads DVKVTQSSRYLVKRTGEKVFLECVQDMDHENMFWYRQDPGLGLRLIYFSYDVKMKEKGDIPEGYSVSREKKERFSLILESASTNQTSMYLCASRGNWAGGSGNTIYFGEGSWLTVV.

This clone was observed a few times. CDR3 in DNA: TGTGCCAGCAGCCCGGGACAGCCTAACGAGCAGTACTTC. Translated: CASSPGQPNEQYF. The chain couples TRBV7-2 to TRBJ2-7, with TRBD1 matching 7 bases. V was clipped by 5 bases and J by 5 bases; unmatched bases: 6. CDR1 and CDR2 (germline): SGHTA, FQGNSA. The CDR3 totals 13 residues.

The rearrangement uses TRBV6-1 and TRBJ1-4; TRBD1 matches at 7 bases. J lost 6 bases, V lost 2 bases, and 3 bases had no gene match. The CDR3 loop spans 14 amino acids. Germline lookup yields CDR1 MNHNS and CDR2 SASEGT. The CDR3 is CASSELGQHEKLFF. The CDR3 DNA follows: TGTGCCAGCAGTGAATTGGGACAGCATGAAAAACTGTTTTTT.

J is TRBJ2-1 and V is TRBV6-4; 12 bases line up with TRBD2. The CDR3 is 13 amino acids. From germline, CDR1 is MRHNA and CDR2 SNTAGT. V was clipped by 9 bases and J by 8 bases; unmatched bases: 5. The CDR3 DNA reads TGTGCCAGGGGGACTAGCGGGTCCCATGAGCAGTTCTTC. Residues: CARGTSGSHEQFF.

The chain links TRBV7-2 to TRBJ1-4; no reliable D call. This CDR3 has 14 amino acids. Germline V CDR1 and CDR2: SGHTA, FQGNSA. Trimming shortened V by 4 bases and J by 8 bases, and 14 bases separated the two germline ends. The CDR3 here is CASSSASGSEKLFF. The CDR3 DNA follows: TGTGCCAGCAGCTCCGCTTCGGGATCGGAAAAACTGTTTTTT.

As concerns this clone: One junction end disagrees with the germline gene, perhaps due to a read error. This chain joins TRBV7-7 and TRBJ2-5, with TRBD2 matching over 9 bases. CDR1 is SSHAT, CDR2 FNYEAQ, per germline (reference sequence). CDR3 length equals 16 residues. The CDR3 protein is CASSLTSGSGRETQYF. In nucleotides, the CDR3 is TGTGCTAGCAGCCTGACTAGCGGATCAGGGAGGGAGACCCAGTACTTC.

The rearrangement links TRBV11-3 to TRBJ2-1; D may be TRBD2 (6 bases). Between the trimmed V and J ends, which lost 0 bases and 1 base, there was a span of 13 bases. The CDR3 sequence is 17 residues long. Germline lookup yields CDR1 SGHNT and CDR2 YENEEA. The CDR3 loop reads CASSLDPMGTSYNEQFF. The CDR3 bases are TGTGCCAGCAGCTTAGACCCTATGGGGACTTCCTACAATGAGCAGTTCTTC.

This rearrangement joins TRBV3-1 (or the pseudogene TRBV3-2) to TRBJ2-1; perhaps TRBD1 as D (7 bases). The CDR3 totals 17 residues. Per the germline V gene, CDR1 is LGHDT and CDR2 is YNNKEL (reference sequence). V was pared by 4 bases and J by 6 bases, with 22 bases between. CDR3 in amino acids: CASSPSGAGGYSNEQFF. DNA of the CDR3: TGTGCCAGCAGCCCCTCGGGGGCAGGGGGATATAGCAATGAGCAGTTCTTC.